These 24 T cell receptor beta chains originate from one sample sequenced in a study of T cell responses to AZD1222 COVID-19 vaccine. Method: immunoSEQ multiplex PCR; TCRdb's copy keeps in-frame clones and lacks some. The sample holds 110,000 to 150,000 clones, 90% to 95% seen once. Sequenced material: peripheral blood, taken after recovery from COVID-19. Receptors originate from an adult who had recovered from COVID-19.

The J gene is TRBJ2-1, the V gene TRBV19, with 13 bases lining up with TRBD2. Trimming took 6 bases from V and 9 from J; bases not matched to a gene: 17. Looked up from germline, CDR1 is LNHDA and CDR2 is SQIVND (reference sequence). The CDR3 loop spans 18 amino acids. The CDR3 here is CASSFRVRLAGGRIEQFF. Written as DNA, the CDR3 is TGTGCCAGTAGCTTTAGGGTCCGACTAGCGGGAGGCCGTATTGAGCAGTTCTTC.

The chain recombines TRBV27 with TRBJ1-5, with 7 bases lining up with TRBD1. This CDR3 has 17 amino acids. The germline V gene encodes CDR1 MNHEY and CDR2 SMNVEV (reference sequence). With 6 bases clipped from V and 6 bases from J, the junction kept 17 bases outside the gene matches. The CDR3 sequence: CASSRSTGSLAVQPQHF. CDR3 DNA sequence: TGTGCCAGCAGCCGATCGACAGGGTCCCTTGCAGTTCAGCCCCAGCATTTT.

The chain's CDR3 is CASSGLAEKTQYF. CDR3 DNA sequence: TGTGCCAGCAGCGGACTAGCAGAAAAGACCCAGTACTTC. The rearrangement links TRBV27 to TRBJ2-5; 8 bases are shared with TRBD2. The CDR3 is 13 residues long. V trimming: 6 bases; J trimming: 6 bases; junction bases outside the gene matches: 6. The germline gives CDR1 MNHEY, CDR2 SMNVEV (reference sequence).

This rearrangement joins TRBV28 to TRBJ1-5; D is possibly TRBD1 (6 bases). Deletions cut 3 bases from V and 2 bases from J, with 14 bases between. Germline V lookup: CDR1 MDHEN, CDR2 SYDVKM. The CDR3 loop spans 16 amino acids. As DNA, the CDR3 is TGTGCCAGCAGTTTGCCTTCAGGGGTGGGCAATCAGCCCCAGCATTTT. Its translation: CASSLPSGVGNQPQHF.

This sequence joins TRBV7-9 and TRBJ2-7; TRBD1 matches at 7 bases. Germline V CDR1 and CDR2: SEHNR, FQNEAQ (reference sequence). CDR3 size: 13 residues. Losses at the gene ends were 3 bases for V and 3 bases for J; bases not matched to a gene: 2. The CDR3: CASSFRDSYEQYF. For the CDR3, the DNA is TGTGCCAGCAGCTTCCGGGACAGCTACGAGCAGTACTTC.

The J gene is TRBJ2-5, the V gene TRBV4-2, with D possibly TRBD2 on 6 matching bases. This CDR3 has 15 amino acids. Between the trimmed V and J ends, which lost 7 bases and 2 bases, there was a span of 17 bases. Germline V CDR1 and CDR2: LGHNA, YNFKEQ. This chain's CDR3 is CASTPTRDFQETQYF. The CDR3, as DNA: TGTGCCAGCACCCCCACCAGGGACTTTCAAGAGACCCAGTACTTC.

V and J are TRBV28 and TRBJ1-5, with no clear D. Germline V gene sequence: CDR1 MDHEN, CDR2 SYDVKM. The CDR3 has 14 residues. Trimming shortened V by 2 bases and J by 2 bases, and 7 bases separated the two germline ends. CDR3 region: CASSLTPGNQPQHF. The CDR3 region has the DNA TGTGCCAGCAGTTTAACCCCAGGCAATCAGCCCCAGCATTTT.

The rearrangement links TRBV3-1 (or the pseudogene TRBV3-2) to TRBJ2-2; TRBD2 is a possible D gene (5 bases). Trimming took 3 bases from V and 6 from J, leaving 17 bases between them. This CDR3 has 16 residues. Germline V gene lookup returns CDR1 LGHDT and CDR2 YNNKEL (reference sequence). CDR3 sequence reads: CASSHSGAQRAGELFF. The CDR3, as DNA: TGTGCCAGCAGCCACAGCGGAGCCCAAAGGGCCGGGGAGCTGTTTTTT.

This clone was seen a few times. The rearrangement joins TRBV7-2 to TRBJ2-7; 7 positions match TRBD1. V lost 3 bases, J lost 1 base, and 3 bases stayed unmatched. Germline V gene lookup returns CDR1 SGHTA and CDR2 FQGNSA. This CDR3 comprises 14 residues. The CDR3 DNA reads TGTGCCAGCAGCTTCTACAGGGGTTCCTACGAGCAGTACTTC. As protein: CASSFYRGSYEQYF.

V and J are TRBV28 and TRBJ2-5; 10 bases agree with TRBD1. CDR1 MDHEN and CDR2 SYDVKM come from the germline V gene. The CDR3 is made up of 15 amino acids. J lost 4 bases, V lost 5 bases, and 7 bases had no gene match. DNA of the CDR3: TGTGCCAGCAGTGCAAGACAGGGGGCGCGAGAGACCCAGTACTTC. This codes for CASSARQGARETQYF.

The DNA for the CDR3 is TGTGCCAGCAGCTTAATGTGGGCAGGGTTTGCTGAAAAACTGTTTTTT. Translated: CASSLMWAGFAEKLFF. V and J are TRBV7-2 and TRBJ1-4; weak D call: TRBD1 (5 bases). The germline V gene has CDR1 SGHTA and CDR2 FQGNSA. V dropped 2 bases and J dropped 7 bases, with 17 bases sitting between them. The CDR3 is 16 residues long.

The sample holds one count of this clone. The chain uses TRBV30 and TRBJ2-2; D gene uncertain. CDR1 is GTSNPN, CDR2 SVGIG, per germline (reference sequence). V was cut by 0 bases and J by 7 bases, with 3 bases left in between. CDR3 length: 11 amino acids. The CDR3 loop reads CAWSVDGELFF. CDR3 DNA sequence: TGTGCCTGGAGTGTAGACGGGGAGCTGTTTTTT.

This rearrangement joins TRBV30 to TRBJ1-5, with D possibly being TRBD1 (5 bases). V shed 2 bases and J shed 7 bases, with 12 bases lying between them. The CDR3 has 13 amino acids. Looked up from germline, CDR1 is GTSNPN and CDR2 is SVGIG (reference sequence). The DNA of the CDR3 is TGTGCCTGGAGTATGGGGGTTTTGCAGCCCCAGCATTTT. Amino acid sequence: CAWSMGVLQPQHF.

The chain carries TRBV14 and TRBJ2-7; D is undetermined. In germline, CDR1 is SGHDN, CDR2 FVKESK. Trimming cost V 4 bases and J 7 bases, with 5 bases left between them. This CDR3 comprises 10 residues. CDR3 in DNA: TGTGCCAGCAGCCGAAATGAGCAGTACTTC. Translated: CASSRNEQYF.

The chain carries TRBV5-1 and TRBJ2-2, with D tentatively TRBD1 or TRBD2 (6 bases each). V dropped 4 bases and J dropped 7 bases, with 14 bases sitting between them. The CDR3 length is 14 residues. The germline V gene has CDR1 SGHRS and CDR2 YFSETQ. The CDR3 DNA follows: TGCGCCAGCAGCCAACGACAGGAGGGCGGGGAGCTGTTTTTT. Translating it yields CASSQRQEGGELFF.

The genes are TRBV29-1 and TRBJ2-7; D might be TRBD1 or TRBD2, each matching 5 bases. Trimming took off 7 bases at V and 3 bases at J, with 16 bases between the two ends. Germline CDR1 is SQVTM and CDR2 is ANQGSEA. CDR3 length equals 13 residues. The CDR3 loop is CSAKEGRLYEQYF. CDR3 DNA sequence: TGCAGCGCCAAAGAGGGGCGTCTCTACGAGCAGTACTTC.

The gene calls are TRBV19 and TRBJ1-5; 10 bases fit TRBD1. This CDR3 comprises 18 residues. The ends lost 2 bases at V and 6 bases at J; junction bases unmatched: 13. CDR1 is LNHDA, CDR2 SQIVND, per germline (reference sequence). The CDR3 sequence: CASSIRPRDRGYGQPQHF. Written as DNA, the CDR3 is TGTGCCAGTAGTATAAGACCCCGGGACAGGGGTTACGGTCAGCCCCAGCATTTT.

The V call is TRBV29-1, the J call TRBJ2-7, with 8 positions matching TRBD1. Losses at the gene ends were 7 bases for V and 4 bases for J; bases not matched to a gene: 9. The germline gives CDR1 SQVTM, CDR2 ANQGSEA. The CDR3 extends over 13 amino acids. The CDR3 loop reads CSAVTGASYEQYF. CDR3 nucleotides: TGCAGCGCAGTGACAGGGGCTTCGTACGAGCAGTACTTC.

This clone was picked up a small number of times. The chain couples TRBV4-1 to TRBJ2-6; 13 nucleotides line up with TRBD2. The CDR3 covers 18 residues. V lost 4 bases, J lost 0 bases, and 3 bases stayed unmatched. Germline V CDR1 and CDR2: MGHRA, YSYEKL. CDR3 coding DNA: TGCGCCAGCAGCCCGGGACTAGCGGGGTACTCTGGGGCCAACGTCCTGACTTTC. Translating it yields CASSPGLAGYSGANVLTF.

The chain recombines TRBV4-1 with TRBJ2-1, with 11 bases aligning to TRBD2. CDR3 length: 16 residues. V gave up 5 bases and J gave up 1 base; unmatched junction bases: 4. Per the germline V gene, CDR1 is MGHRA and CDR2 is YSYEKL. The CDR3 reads CASSSGTSGSYNEQFF. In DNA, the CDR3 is TGCGCCAGCAGCTCAGGGACTAGCGGTTCCTACAATGAGCAGTTCTTC.

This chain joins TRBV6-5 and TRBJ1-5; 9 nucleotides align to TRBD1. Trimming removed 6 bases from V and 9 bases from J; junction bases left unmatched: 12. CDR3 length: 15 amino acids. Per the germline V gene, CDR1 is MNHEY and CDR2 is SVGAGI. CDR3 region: CASRKTGTGFWPQHF. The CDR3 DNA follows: TGTGCCAGCAGAAAAACCGGGACAGGGTTTTGGCCCCAGCATTTT.

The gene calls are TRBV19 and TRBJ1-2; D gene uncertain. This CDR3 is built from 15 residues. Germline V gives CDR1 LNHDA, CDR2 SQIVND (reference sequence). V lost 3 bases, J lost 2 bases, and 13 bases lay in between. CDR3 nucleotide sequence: TGTGCCAGTAGTATGTACGACGGAGTCAACTATGGCTACACCTTC. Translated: CASSMYDGVNYGYTF.

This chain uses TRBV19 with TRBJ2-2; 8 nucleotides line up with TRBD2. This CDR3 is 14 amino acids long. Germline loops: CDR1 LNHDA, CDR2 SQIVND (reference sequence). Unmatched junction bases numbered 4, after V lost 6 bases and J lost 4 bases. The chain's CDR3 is CASRREDSTGELFF. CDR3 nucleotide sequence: TGTGCCAGTAGGCGGGAGGACTCCACCGGGGAGCTGTTTTTT.

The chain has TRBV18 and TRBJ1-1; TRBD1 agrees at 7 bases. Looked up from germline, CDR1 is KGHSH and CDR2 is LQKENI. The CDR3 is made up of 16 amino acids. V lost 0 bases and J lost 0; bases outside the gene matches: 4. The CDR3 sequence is CASSPPGQPMNTEAFF. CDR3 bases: TGTGCCAGCTCACCACCGGGACAGCCTATGAACACTGAAGCTTTCTTT.